The text below deals with one T cell receptor (beta chain). The antigen is not known. CDR1 is SGHRS, CDR2 YFSETQ, per germline. V was clipped by 4 bases and J by 2 bases, with 9 bases between them. This CDR3 has 13 residues. These data come from a study of graft-versus-host responses after intestinal transplantation. Method: immunoSEQ multiplex PCR; TCRdb's copy keeps in-frame clones and lacks some. Of 70,000 to 100,000 clones detected, approximately 91% appear once; the ten largest clones hold roughly 0.37%. The specimen was unstimulated CD4+ T cells sorted from spleen or lymph node cells, collected before intestinal transplant. This sequence was found in a human donor who received an intestinal transplant. V is TRBV5-1 and J is TRBJ1-1, with a tentative D call TRBD1 (6 bases). CDR3 bases: TGCGCCAGCAGCCCGGGACATAACACTGAAGCTTTCTTT. Protein: CASSPGHNTEAFF.